The sample holds one count of the clone carrying this TCR beta chain. The antigen is not known. The data belong to a study of cytomegalovirus exposure and HLA in healthy donors. It was with 60 Vbeta and 13 Jbeta primers that the PCR ran. Clones were sequenced by immunoSEQ multiplex PCR, and TCRdb holds only the in-frame ones, with some missing. The table lists some 160,000 clones, 60% to 80% of them singletons, with over 1.1% in the top ten. Study-level results: CMV serostatus was the sole immune exposure data available. Cytomegalovirus-associated status was assigned to some 160 TCR beta chains. Reportedly, a later analysis found an Asian-associated ancestry cluster had fewer N-insertions than the approximately 600-donor mean. Later analysis showed TCR association rates varying by HLA locus, highest for DRB1 and lowest for HLA-C.

This CDR3 contains 12 residues. Per germline, CDR1 SGDLS and CDR2 YYNGEE. Germline trimming cut 3 bases from V and 12 bases from J; bases unmatched to any gene: 7. The specimen was PBMCs. V gene TRBV9 combines with J gene TRBJ2-7; TRBD2 matches at 9 bases. The receptor was isolated from a male donor in good health and CMV-seronegative. Written as DNA, the CDR3 is TGTGCCAGCAGCGACGGACTAGCGAGATTGTACTTC. It yields the protein CASSDGLARLYF.